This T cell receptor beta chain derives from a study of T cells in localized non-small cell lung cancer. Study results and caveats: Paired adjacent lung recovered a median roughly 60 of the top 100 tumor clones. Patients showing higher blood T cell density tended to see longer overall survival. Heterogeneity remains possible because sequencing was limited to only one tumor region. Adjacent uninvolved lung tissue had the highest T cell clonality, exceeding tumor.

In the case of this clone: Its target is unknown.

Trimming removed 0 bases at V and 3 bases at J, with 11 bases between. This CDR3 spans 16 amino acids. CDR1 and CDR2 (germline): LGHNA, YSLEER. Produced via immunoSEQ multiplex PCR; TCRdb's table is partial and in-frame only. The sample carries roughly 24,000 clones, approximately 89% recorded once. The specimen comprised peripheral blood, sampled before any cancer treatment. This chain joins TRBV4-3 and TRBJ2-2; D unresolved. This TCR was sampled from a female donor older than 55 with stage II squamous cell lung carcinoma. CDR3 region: CASSQDRTTYTGELFF. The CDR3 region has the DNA TGCGCCAGCAGCCAAGATAGGACCACATACACCGGGGAGCTGTTTTTT.